These 10 T cell receptor beta chains originate from one sample sequenced in a study of shared clonotypes between healthy human individuals. Profiling relied on immunoSEQ multiplex PCR, and the TCRdb table lists in-frame clones only, not all of them. This sample carries about a million clones, 65% to 75% of them seen once, and the ten largest clones take approximately 1.5%. Material: memory CD4+ T cells sorted from blood. The subset denotes: CD45RA-negative fraction. These receptors were obtained from a man in his late teens or twenties in good health.

This clone was counted only a few times. The chain recombines TRBV4-1 with TRBJ2-3; no definite D call. The V and J ends lost 2 bases and 0 bases respectively, with 15 bases between them. CDR1 and CDR2 (germline): MGHRA, YSYEKL. The CDR3 has 17 residues. CDR3 in amino acids: CASSQYPLAESTDTQYF. The CDR3 DNA sequence: TGCGCCAGCAGCCAATATCCTCTGGCGGAAAGCACAGATACGCAGTATTTT.

The chain uses TRBV7-8 and TRBJ2-7; D is unclear. Per germline, CDR1 SGHVS and CDR2 FQNEAQ. The CDR3 extends over 13 amino acids. Trimming cost V 4 bases and J 1 base, with 8 bases left between them. The CDR3 DNA is TGTGCCAGCAGCTCGGGCGTATCCTACGAGCAGTACTTC. Residues: CASSSGVSYEQYF.

The chain uses TRBV7-9 and TRBJ2-5, with 12 bases matching TRBD2. J gave up 11 bases and V 2 bases, and 9 bases lay outside the gene matches. This CDR3 region has 15 residues. The germline V gene has CDR1 SEHNR and CDR2 FQNEAQ (reference sequence). The CDR3 loop is CASSLSGLAGGEQYF. CDR3 sequence (DNA): TGTGCCAGCAGCTTATCGGGTCTAGCGGGAGGGGAGCAGTACTTC.

The chain joins TRBV9 to TRBJ1-4; possibly TRBD1 for D (5 bases). This CDR3 is 15 amino acids long. Germline CDR1 is SGDLS and CDR2 is YYNGEE. Trimming removed 3 bases from V and 3 bases from J, with 12 bases in between. CDR3 residues: CASSERGAPNEKLFF. CDR3 sequence (DNA): TGTGCCAGCAGCGAGAGGGGAGCACCTAATGAAAAACTGTTTTTT.

This clone was seen ten or more times. This rearrangement joins TRBV28 to TRBJ1-2, with D tentatively TRBD1 (5 bases). The germline gives CDR1 MDHEN, CDR2 SYDVKM. The V end lost 8 bases, the J end lost 4 bases, and 29 bases lay between the germline ends. There are 18 residues in the CDR3. The DNA of the CDR3 is TGTGCCAGCCCTCTCGTGTTCGGACCCAGGGAGCTGTCCTATGGCTACACCTTC. The encoded protein is CASPLVFGPRELSYGYTF.

This clone has a single count. The chain recombines TRBV18 with TRBJ2-5; no clear D gene. CDR3 length: 13 amino acids. V was clipped by 2 bases and J by 3 bases, with 7 bases between them. Germline V gene data show CDR1 as KGHSH and CDR2 as LQKENI. The CDR3 here is CASSPYTEETQYF. For the CDR3, the DNA is TGTGCCAGCTCACCATATACAGAAGAGACCCAGTACTTC.

V gene TRBV28 combines with J gene TRBJ2-7; D is possibly TRBD2 (6 bases). Per germline, CDR1 MDHEN and CDR2 SYDVKM. V was cut by 4 bases and J by 5 bases, with 15 bases left in between. This CDR3 has 14 residues. The CDR3 DNA reads TGTGCCAGCAGTTACAGGCGGGGTGAAAACGAGCAGTACTTC. It yields the protein CASSYRRGENEQYF.

This chain joins TRBV9 and TRBJ1-1, with D perhaps matching TRBD1 (5 bases). The CDR3 totals 13 residues. CDR1 and CDR2 (germline): SGDLS, YYNGEE. Deletions cut 4 bases from V and 1 base from J, with 8 bases between. The CDR3 DNA sequence: TGTGCCAGCAGCCGGGACGAGAACACTGAAGCTTTCTTT. Translating gives CASSRDENTEAFF. Together with reference TRBV9 and TRBJ1-1, the CDR3 gives the full variable domain: DSGVTQTPKHLITATGQRVTLRCSPRSGDLSVYWYQQSLDQGLQFLIQYYNGEERAKGNILERFSAQQFPDLHSELNLSSLELGDSALYFCASSRDENTEAFFGQGTRLTVV.

V usage is TRBV25-1 and J usage is TRBJ1-6; no definite D call. Germline CDR1 MGHDK, CDR2 SYGVNS. The CDR3 sequence is 14 residues long. V gave up 0 bases and J gave up 7 bases, with 7 bases separating them. As DNA, the CDR3 is TGTGCCAGCAGTGAATATTCGAGGAATTCACCCCTCCACTTT. This sequence encodes CASSEYSRNSPLHF.

This clone was observed a few times. This rearrangement joins TRBV6-1 to TRBJ1-1; possible D gene TRBD1, 5 bases. CDR1 is MNHNS, CDR2 SASEGT, per germline. V lost 8 bases, J lost 1 base, and 11 bases lay in between. This CDR3 comprises 13 residues. The CDR3 DNA is TGTGCCAGCCAAAGGACAACGAACACTGAAGCTTTCTTT. This translates into CASQRTTNTEAFF.